This is a list of T cell receptor beta chains from one sample in a study of blood T cell repertoires in COVID-19. This table comes from immunoSEQ multiplex PCR, and its TCRdb copy is limited to in-frame clones, with some not included. The profile shows fewer than 400,000 clones, 65% to 85% of them singletons. The specimen was peripheral blood. Receptors were obtained from a man aged 25-45 years with active or convalescent COVID-19. Both conserved end residues are part of each CDR3. Each record gives: D gene, V gene, J gene, clone size, CDR3 DNA, CDR3 protein. The D gene is left open where the match is weak. Size values are once, few and many counts, or a class for expanded clones, and some rows have none.

TRBD2	TRBV6-1	TRBJ2-1	few	TGTGCCAACCTTAGCGGGGGGGCCCACAATGAGCAGTTCTTC	CANLSGGAHNEQFF
NA	TRBV2	TRBJ1-5	NA	TGTGCCAGCAGGGTGGAGTTCAATCAGCCCCAGCATTTT	CASRVEFNQPQHF
TRBD2	TRBV9	TRBJ2-7	NA	TGTGCCAGCAGCGTAGGAACTAGCGGAGTATACGAGCAGTACTTC	CASSVGTSGVYEQYF
NA	TRBV4-2	TRBJ2-7	NA	TGTGCCAGCAGCCATGGGGGGGCAGGGGCACCATACGAGCAGTACTTC	CASSHGGAGAPYEQYF
TRBD2	TRBV30	TRBJ2-1	NA	TGTGCCTGGAGTCTAGGACTAGCGGCAACAAATGAGCAGTTCTTC	CAWSLGLAATNEQFF
TRBD1	TRBV20-1	TRBJ1-4	NA	TGCAGTGCGGGGACAGGGGAAAAACTGTTTTTT	CSAGTGEKLFF
TRBD2	TRBV9	TRBJ2-3	NA	TGTGCCAGCGGCTGGACTAGCGGGGGGTCTAATACGCAGTATTTT	CASGWTSGGSNTQYF
TRBD2	TRBV28	TRBJ2-2	once	TGTGCCAGCAGTTTGGCGGGAGGGCCGAGGGTTACCGGGGAGCTGTTTTTT	CASSLAGGPRVTGELFF
TRBD1	TRBV7-2	TRBJ2-7	NA	TGTGCCAGCAGCTTTGAACAGGGGGCCCACGAGCAGTACTTC	CASSFEQGAHEQYF
TRBD2	TRBV27	TRBJ2-7	NA	TGTGCCAGCCTTCGACGGGGGGGCCCGAGCTACGAGCAGTACTTC	CASLRRGGPSYEQYF
NA	TRBV10-2	TRBJ2-1	few	TGCGCCAGCAGGGGTCCCGGGAGCGCCCCAGCGCAGTTCTTC	CASRGPGSAPAQFF
TRBD1	TRBV5-4	TRBJ2-3	NA	TGTGCCAGCAGCCCGGGGGACAGGGGGCTAACCACAGATACGCAGTATTTT	CASSPGDRGLTTDTQYF
NA	TRBV28	TRBJ1-1	NA	TGTGCCAGCAGCAGACAGATCACTGAAGCTTTCTTT	CASSRQITEAFF
NA	TRBV28	TRBJ2-7	once	TGTGCCAGTACAGACACATTGTACTACGAGCAGTACTTC	CASTDTLYYEQYF
NA	TRBV9	TRBJ1-4	few	TGTGCCAGCAGCGAGGGAGGGGGAGCCGGTGAAAAACTGTTTTTT	CASSEGGGAGEKLFF
NA	TRBV24-1	TRBJ2-3	NA	TGTGCCACCAGATTTTACAGGGATTGTGTTGAAGATACGCAGTATTTT	CATRFYRDCVEDTQYF
TRBD2	TRBV5-6	TRBJ2-5	NA	TGTGCCAGCAGCCCTCAGGGCGGGGGAGGAGAGACCCAGTACTTC	CASSPQGGGGETQYF
NA	TRBV25-1	TRBJ1-1	NA	TGTGCCAGCAGTCCCCACAGGGAAACTGAAGCTTTCTTT	CASSPHRETEAFF
NA	TRBV6-4	TRBJ1-2	NA	TGTGCCAGCAGTGTCCTGACAGACTATGGCTACACCTTC	CASSVLTDYGYTF
TRBD1	TRBV25-1	TRBJ1-2	NA	TGTGCCAGCAGTCCCCGGACAGGCTTGAGTGGGGGCTACACCTTC	CASSPRTGLSGGYTF
TRBD1	TRBV24-1	TRBJ1-1	NA	TGTGCCACCAGTGGCAGGGGGTCCCCTGAAGCTTTCTTT	CATSGRGSPEAFF
TRBD1	TRBV5-1	TRBJ1-1	NA	TGCGCCAGCAGCTCGGGGACAGCGGCCACTGAAGCTTTCTTT	CASSSGTAATEAFF
TRBD1	TRBV5-5	TRBJ1-5	NA	TGTGCCAGCAGCTTCGACCAGGGGGCTAGTAATCAGCCCCAGCATTTT	CASSFDQGASNQPQHF
NA	TRBV7-2	TRBJ2-3	NA	TGTGCCAGCAGCTCCAAGCGGGCACGTTTCACAGATACGCAGTATTTT	CASSSKRARFTDTQYF
NA	TRBV25-1	TRBJ2-1	NA	TGTGCCAGCAGTGAATATTCAACAAATGAGCAGTTCTTC	CASSEYSTNEQFF
NA	TRBV30	TRBJ2-7	NA	TGTGCCTGGAGTGACGGGTCAGCCTACGAGCAGTACTTC	CAWSDGSAYEQYF
NA	TRBV12-3/TRBV12-4	TRBJ2-3	few	TGTGCCAGCAGTTTTCTCTCAGATACGCAGTATTTT	CASSFLSDTQYF
NA	TRBV19	TRBJ2-7	once	TGTGCCTCAAGGGGCGACGAGCAGTACTTC	CASRGDEQYF
NA	TRBV27	TRBJ2-5	NA	TGTGCCAGCAGAGTAACCGACCAGCACGGGGAGACCCAGTACTTC	CASRVTDQHGETQYF
TRBD2	TRBV5-4	TRBJ2-3	NA	TGTGCCAGCAGCTTAGGACTAGCGGGAGGGGGGGCAGATACGCAGTATTTT	CASSLGLAGGGADTQYF
NA	TRBV9	TRBJ2-1	NA	TGTGCCAGCAGCCCAAGACCGGGACTTCAAGCCCCGAATGAGCAGTTCTTC	CASSPRPGLQAPNEQFF
NA	TRBV7-9	TRBJ2-1	few	TGTGCCAGCAGCCCCGGGTTAGCGGATAATGAGCAGTTCTTC	CASSPGLADNEQFF
NA	TRBV20-1	TRBJ1-2	NA	TGCAGTGCTAGGACAGGCTATGGCTACACCTTC	CSARTGYGYTF
NA	TRBV5-1	TRBJ2-7	NA	TGCGCCAGCAGCTTGGCCACGGCCTACGAGCAGTACTTC	CASSLATAYEQYF
NA	TRBV3-1/TRBV3-2	TRBJ1-5	few	TGTGCCAGCAGCCAAGGAGAACCTCAGCCCCAGCATTTT	CASSQGEPQPQHF
TRBD2	TRBV7-2	TRBJ2-7	once	TGTGCCAGCAGCTCCGGGGGGTTCTCCTACGAGCAGTACTTC	CASSSGGFSYEQYF
NA	TRBV12-3/TRBV12-4	TRBJ1-2	NA	TGTGCCAGCAGTAGGGGCTATGGCTACACCTTC	CASSRGYGYTF
TRBD1	TRBV2	TRBJ1-4	NA	TGTGCCAGCAGTGACCCCGACAGGGCAAGAGGTGAAAAACTGTTTTTT	CASSDPDRARGEKLFF
TRBD2	TRBV5-5	TRBJ2-1	NA	TGTGCCGGGGGAGGGCAGCTCTACAATGAGCAGTTCTTC	CAGGGQLYNEQFF
NA	TRBV30	TRBJ1-1	NA	TGTGCCTGGAGTGTAAGAGCGAGGGAGACTGAAGCTTTCTTT	CAWSVRARETEAFF
NA	TRBV28	TRBJ2-3	NA	TGTGCCAGCACCAGGGATTCAGATACGCAGTATTTT	CASTRDSDTQYF
NA	TRBV5-4	TRBJ1-6	NA	TGTGCCAGCAGCTTGGGGGGCGTGGGCCGAAATTCACCCCTCCACTTT	CASSLGGVGRNSPLHF
TRBD2	TRBV6-5	TRBJ2-3	few	TGTGCCAGCAGTTACCCTGCGGGGGGCCAGGGGACGCAGTATTTT	CASSYPAGGQGTQYF
TRBD2	TRBV30	TRBJ2-4	NA	TGTGCCTGGAGTCCCCGGCGGGGTAGCGGGAGCTGGGTGGGAAACATTCAGTACTTC	CAWSPRRGSGSWVGNIQYF
TRBD2	TRBV11-3	TRBJ2-1	NA	TGTGCCAGCAGTGGTCAGCGGGGGGGCATGAATGAGCAGTTCTTC	CASSGQRGGMNEQFF
NA	TRBV27	TRBJ2-3	few	TGTGCCAGCAAAAGATTAGATTTCACAGATACGCAGTATTTT	CASKRLDFTDTQYF
NA	TRBV27	TRBJ2-1	NA	TGTGCCAGCAGTTTGTCCCGGGGGTCTGAGCAGTTCTTC	CASSLSRGSEQFF
TRBD2	TRBV5-6	TRBJ2-7	NA	TGTGCCAGCAGGCCTATTACTAGCGGGCCTCACTACGAGCAGTACTTC	CASRPITSGPHYEQYF
TRBD2	TRBV19	TRBJ2-7	NA	TGTGCCAGTAGTAGACCTAGCGGGGGGAGCTCCTACGAGCAGTACTTC	CASSRPSGGSSYEQYF
NA	TRBV4-2	TRBJ2-1	NA	TGTGCCAGCAGCCAAGGTCGGACTGACCTCCAGGAGCAGTTCTTC	CASSQGRTDLQEQFF
NA	TRBV2	TRBJ1-3	few	TGTGCCAGCAGTGAAGTATCGGGTTCTGGAAACACCATATATTTT	CASSEVSGSGNTIYF
NA	TRBV3-1/TRBV3-2	TRBJ1-1	few	TGTGCCAGCAGCCAAGAGTACAGGAAAAGCCGGGAAGCTTTCTTT	CASSQEYRKSREAFF
TRBD2	TRBV7-3	TRBJ2-3	NA	TGTGCCAGCAGTGTCATAGCGGGAACAGATACGCAGTATTTT	CASSVIAGTDTQYF